Below, one T cell receptor beta chain is given with its context. This specimen belongs to a study of T cells after posttransplantation cyclophosphamide. The CDR3 contains 14 residues. Germline V CDR1 and CDR2: SEHNR, FQNEAQ (reference sequence). The V end was cut by 2 bases, the J end by 4 bases, with 11 bases between. Method: immunoSEQ multiplex PCR; TCRdb's copy keeps in-frame clones and lacks some. The table shows 35,000 to 50,000 clones, with less than 95% occurring only once. Cyclophosphamide on days +3 and +4 followed busulfan-fludarabine conditioning and a marrow graft. V and J are TRBV7-9 and TRBJ2-5; TRBD1 might be the D (5 bases). This TCR derives from a male patient over 55 who received an allogeneic stem cell transplant from a related donor and was CMV-positive. Some T cells may be transferred from the graft donor. The material sequenced was PBMCs, taken roughly 60 days after allogeneic stem cell transplant with posttransplant cyclophosphamide. As DNA, the CDR3 is TGTGCCAGCAGCTTATACGCAGGGCCAGAGACCCAGTACTTC. Translated, it gives CASSLYAGPETQYF.